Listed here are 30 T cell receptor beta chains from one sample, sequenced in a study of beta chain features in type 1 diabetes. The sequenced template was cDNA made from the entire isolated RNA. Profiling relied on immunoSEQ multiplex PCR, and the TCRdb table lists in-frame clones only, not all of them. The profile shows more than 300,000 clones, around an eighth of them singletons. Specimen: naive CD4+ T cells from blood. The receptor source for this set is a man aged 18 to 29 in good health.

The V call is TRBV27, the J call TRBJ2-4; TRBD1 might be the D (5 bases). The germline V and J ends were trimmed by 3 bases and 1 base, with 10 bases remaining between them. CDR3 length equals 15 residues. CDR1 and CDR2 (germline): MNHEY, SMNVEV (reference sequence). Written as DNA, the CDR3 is TGTGCCAGCAGTTTTGGGGCCTCGGCCAAAAACATTCAGTACTTC. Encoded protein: CASSFGASAKNIQYF.

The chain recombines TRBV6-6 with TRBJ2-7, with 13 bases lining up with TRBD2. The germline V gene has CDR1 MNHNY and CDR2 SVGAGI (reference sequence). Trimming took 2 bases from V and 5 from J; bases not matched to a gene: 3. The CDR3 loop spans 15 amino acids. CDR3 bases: TGTGCCAGCAGTTACCCGGGGACTAGCGGGAACGAGCAGTACTTC. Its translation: CASSYPGTSGNEQYF.

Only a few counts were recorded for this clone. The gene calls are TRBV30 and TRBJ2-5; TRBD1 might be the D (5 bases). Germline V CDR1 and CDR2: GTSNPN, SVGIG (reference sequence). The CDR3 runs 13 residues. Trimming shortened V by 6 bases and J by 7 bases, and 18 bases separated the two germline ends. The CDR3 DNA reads TGTGCCTGCGTCGCAGGGCCATACCGGACCCAGTACTTC. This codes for CACVAGPYRTQYF.

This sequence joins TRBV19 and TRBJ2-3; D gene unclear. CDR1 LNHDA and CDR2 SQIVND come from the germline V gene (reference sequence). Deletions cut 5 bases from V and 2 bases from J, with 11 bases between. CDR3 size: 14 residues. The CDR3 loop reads CASSLPHVTDTQYF. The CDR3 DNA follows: TGTGCCAGTAGTCTACCCCATGTCACAGATACGCAGTATTTT.

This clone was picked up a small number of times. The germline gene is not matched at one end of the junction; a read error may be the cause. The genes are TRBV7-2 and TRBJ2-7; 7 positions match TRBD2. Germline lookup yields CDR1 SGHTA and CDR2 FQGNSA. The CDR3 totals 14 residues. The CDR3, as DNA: TGTGCCAGCAGCCTAGCACTAGCGAACTACGAGCAGTACTTC. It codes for CASSLALANYEQYF.

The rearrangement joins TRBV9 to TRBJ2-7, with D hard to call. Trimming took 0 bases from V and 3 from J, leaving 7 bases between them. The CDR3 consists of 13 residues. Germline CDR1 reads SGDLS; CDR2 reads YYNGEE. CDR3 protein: CASSVDAGYEQYF. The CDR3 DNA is TGTGCCAGCAGCGTAGACGCCGGCTACGAGCAGTACTTC.

This CDR3 is CASSQDPGGGVDTQYF. As DNA, the CDR3 is TGTGCCAGCAGCCAAGACCCCGGCGGGGGGGTAGATACGCAGTATTTT. The chain carries TRBV4-2 and TRBJ2-3; 9 bases align to TRBD2. The CDR3 contains 16 residues. Germline V lookup: CDR1 LGHNA, CDR2 YNFKEQ. The V and J ends lost 0 bases and 5 bases, in that order; junction bases with no gene match: 6.

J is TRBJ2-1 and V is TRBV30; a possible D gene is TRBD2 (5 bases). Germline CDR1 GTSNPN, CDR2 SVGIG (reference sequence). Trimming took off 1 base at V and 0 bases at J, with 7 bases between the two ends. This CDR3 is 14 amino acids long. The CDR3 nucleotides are TGTGCCTGGAGTGCACTAGACTCCTACAATGAGCAGTTCTTC. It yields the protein CAWSALDSYNEQFF.

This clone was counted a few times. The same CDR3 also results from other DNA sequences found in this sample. CDR3 in DNA: TGTGCCAGCAGCGTACGCGGGAGCACAGATACGCAGTATTTT. It yields the protein CASSVRGSTDTQYF. The V gene is TRBV9, the J gene TRBJ2-3, with a possible D match to TRBD2 (5 bases). Germline CDR1 SGDLS, CDR2 YYNGEE. Trimming cost V 1 base and J 0 bases, with 6 bases left between them. The CDR3 is 14 residues long.

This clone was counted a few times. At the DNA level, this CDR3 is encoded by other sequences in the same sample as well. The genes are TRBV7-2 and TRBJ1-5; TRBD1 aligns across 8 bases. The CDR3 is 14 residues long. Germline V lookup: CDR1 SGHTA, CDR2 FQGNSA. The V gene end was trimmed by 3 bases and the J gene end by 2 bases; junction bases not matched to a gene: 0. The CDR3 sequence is CASSLTGGNQPQHF. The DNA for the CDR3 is TGTGCCAGCAGCTTGACAGGGGGCAATCAGCCCCAGCATTTT.

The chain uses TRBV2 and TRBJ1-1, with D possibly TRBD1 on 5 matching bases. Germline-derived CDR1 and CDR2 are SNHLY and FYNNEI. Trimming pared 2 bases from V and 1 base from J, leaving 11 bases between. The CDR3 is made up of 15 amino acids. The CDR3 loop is CASSENGGENTEAFF. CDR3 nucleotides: TGTGCCAGCAGTGAAAATGGGGGGGAGAACACTGAAGCTTTCTTT.

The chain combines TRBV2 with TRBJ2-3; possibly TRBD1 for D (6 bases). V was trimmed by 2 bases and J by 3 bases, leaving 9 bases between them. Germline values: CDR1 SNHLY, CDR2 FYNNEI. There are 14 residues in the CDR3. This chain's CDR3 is CASSERQVTDTQYF. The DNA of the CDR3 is TGTGCCAGCAGTGAAAGACAGGTTACAGATACGCAGTATTTT.

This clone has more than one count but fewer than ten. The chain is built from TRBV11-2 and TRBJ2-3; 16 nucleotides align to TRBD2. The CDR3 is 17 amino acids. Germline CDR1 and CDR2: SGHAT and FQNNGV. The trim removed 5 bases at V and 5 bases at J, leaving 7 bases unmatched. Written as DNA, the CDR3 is TGTGCCAGCAGCAAGGGACTAGCGGGGGGGCGGATAGATACGCAGTATTTT. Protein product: CASSKGLAGGRIDTQYF.

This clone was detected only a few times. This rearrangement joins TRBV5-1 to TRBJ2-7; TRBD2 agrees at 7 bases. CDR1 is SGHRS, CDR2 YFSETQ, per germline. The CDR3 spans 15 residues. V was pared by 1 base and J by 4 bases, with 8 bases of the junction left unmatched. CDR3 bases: TGCGCCAGCAGCTTGTCCGGCGGGAGCGGTTACGAGCAGTACTTC. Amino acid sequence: CASSLSGGSGYEQYF.

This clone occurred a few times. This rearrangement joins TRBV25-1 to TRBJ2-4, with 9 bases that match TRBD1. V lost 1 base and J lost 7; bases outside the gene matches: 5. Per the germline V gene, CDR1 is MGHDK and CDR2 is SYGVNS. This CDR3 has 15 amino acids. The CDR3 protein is CASSELGDRANIQYF. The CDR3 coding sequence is TGTGCCAGCAGTGAATTAGGGGACAGGGCCAACATTCAGTACTTC.

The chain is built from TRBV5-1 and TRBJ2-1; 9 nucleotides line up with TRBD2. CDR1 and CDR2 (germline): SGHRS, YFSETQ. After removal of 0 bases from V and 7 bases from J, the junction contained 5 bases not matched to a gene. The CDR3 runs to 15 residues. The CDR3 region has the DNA TGCGCCAGCAGCTTGGGTAGCGGGAGCATTAATGAGCAGTTCTTC. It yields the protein CASSLGSGSINEQFF.

The CDR3 loop is CASAPGTVNTEAFF. For the CDR3, the DNA is TGTGCTAGTGCCCCCGGGACAGTCAACACTGAAGCTTTCTTT. The J gene is TRBJ1-1, the V gene TRBV12-5, with TRBD1 matching over 7 bases. The CDR3 contains 14 residues. CDR1 is LGHNT, CDR2 FRNRAP, per germline. The J segment lost 2 bases and the V segment lost 7 bases, leaving 7 bases of the junction unmatched.

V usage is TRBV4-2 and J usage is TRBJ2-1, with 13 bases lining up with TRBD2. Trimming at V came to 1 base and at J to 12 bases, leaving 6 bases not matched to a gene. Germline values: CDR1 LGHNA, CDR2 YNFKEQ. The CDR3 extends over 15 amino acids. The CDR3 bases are TGTGCCAGCAGCCAAGGGACTAGCGGGAGAGGTCGGCAGTTCTTC. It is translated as CASSQGTSGRGRQFF.

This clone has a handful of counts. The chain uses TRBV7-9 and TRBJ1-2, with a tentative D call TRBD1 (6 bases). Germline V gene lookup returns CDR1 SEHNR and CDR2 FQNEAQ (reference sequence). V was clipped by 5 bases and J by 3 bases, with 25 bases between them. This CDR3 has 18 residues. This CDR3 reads CASSPKGVMADWDYGYTF. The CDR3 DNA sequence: TGTGCCAGCAGCCCCAAGGGGGTAATGGCAGATTGGGACTATGGCTACACCTTC.

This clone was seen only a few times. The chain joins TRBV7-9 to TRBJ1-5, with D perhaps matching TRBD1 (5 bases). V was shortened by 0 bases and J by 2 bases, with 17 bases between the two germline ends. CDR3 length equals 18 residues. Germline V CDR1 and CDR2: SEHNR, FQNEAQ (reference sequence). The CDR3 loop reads CASSLAGGAPVGNQPQHF. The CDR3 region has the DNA TGTGCCAGCAGCTTAGCAGGCGGGGCGCCCGTGGGCAATCAGCCCCAGCATTTT.

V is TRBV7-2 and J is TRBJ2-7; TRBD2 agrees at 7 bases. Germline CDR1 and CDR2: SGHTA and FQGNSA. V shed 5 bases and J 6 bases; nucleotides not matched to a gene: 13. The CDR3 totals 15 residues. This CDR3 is CASSQASGGIGEQYF. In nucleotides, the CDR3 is TGTGCCAGCAGCCAAGCCTCCGGGGGGATCGGCGAGCAGTACTTC.

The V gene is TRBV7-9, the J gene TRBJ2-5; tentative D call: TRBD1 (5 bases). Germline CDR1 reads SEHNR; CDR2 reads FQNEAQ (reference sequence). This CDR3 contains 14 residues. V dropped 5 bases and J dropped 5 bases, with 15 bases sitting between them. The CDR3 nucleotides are TGTGCCAGCAGCCTACACGCAGGGCCCGAGACCCAGTACTTC. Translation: CASSLHAGPETQYF.

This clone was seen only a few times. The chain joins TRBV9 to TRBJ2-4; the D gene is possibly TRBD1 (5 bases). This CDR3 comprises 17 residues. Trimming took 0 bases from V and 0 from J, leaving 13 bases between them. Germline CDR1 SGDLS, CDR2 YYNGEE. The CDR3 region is CASSVASQALAKNIQYF. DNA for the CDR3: TGTGCCAGCAGCGTAGCTTCACAGGCACTAGCCAAAAACATTCAGTACTTC.

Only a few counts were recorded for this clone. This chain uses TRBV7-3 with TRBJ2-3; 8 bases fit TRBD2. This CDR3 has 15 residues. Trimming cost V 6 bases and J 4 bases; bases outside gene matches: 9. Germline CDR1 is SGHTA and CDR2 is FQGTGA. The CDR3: CASRLRGGGADTQYF. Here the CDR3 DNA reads TGTGCCAGCAGACTTCGGGGGGGCGGCGCAGATACGCAGTATTTT.

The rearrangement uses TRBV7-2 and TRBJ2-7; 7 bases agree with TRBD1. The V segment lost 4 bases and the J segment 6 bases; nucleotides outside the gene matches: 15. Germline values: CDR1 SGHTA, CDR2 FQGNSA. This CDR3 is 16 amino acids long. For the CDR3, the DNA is TGTGCCAGCAGCTGGACCGAGACAGGGTATTCTACCGAGCAGTACTTC. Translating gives CASSWTETGYSTEQYF.

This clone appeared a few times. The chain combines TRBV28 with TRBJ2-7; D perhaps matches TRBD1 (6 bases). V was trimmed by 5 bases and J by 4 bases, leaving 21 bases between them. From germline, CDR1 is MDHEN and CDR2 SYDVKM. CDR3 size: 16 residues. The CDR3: CASSRHGTRSGYEQYF. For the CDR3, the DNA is TGTGCCAGCAGTCGGCACGGGACACGCTCGGGTTACGAGCAGTACTTC.

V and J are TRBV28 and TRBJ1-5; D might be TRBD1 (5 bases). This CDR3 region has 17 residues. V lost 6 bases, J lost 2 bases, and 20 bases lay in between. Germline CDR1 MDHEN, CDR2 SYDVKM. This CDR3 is CASSPPGGSSGNQPQHF. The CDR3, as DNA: TGTGCCAGCAGCCCTCCGGGGGGTTCAAGCGGCAATCAGCCCCAGCATTTT.

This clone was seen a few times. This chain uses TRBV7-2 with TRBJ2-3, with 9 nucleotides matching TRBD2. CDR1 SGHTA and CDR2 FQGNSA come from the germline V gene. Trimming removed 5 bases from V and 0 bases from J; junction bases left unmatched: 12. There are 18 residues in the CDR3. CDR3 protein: CASSPRGLAGTSTDTQYF. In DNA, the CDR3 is TGTGCCAGCAGCCCGAGGGGCCTAGCGGGGACTAGCACAGATACGCAGTATTTT.

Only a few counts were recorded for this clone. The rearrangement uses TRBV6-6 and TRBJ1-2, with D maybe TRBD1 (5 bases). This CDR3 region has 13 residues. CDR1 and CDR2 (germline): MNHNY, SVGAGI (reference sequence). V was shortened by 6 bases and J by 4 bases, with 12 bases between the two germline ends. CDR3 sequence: CASREQEFYGYTF. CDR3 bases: TGTGCCAGCAGGGAACAGGAATTCTATGGCTACACCTTC.

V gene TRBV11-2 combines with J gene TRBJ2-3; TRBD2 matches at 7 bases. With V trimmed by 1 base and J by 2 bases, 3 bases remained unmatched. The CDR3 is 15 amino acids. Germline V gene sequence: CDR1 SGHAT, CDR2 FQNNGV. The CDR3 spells CASSLGGGVTDTQYF. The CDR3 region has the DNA TGTGCCAGCAGCTTAGGTGGGGGGGTCACAGATACGCAGTATTTT.